This T cell receptor beta chain comes out of a study of blood T cell repertoires in COVID-19. Across the study: Samples representing acute and convalescent COVID-19 were sourced from the United States, Italy and Spain. PBMCs, B-cell-depleted T cells, or T cells were the source of the cDNA or gDNA that made up the material.

The data were produced by immunoSEQ multiplex PCR, yet TCRdb's version contains in-frame clones alone and is incomplete. The table records approximately 90,000 clones, about 82% of them present only once. Germline V lookup: CDR1 LNHDA, CDR2 SQIVND (reference sequence). The length of the CDR3 is 14 residues. After removal of 7 bases from V and 7 bases from J, the junction contained 5 bases not matched to a gene. The source of this sequence is a man in his forties or fifties with acute or convalescent COVID-19. Input material: peripheral blood. The chain is built from TRBV19 and TRBJ1-6, with TRBD1 identical over 9 bases. CDR3 bases: TGTGCCAGTAACGGGGGACAGGGAAATTCACCCCTCCACTTT. Translated: CASNGGQGNSPLHF.